This T cell receptor beta chain was recovered during a study of T cell clonality in common variable immunodeficiency. Overall study findings and caveats: Fewer deletions and N-nucleotide insertions were reportedly seen in common variable immunodeficiency TCR beta sequences.

This clone was seen many times. Its antigen is unknown. The protocol was immunoSEQ multiplex PCR, while the TCRdb copy is restricted to in-frame clones and leaves out a portion. This record lists fewer than 75,000 clones, none seen once only, and the top ten clones contain about 1.7%. The receptor's source is a person aged 18 to 75 in good health. Sequencing was done on a sample of peripheral blood mononuclear cells.

CDR3: CSARLGFGTGVSGEQFF. CDR3 DNA, as far as it was read: TGCAGTGCTAGACTGGGTTTCGGGACAGGGGTTTCGGGTGAG. This chain uses TRBV20-1 with TRBJ2-1, with TRBD1 matching over 10 bases. The CDR3 end falls 3 residues outside the read, so it is completed with the germline J gene. The germline V gene encodes CDR1 DFQATT and CDR2 SNEGSKA (reference sequence). V gave up 2 bases and J gave up 9 bases; unmatched junction bases: 16. The CDR3 runs to 17 residues.